This T cell receptor (beta chain) stems from a study of PD-1 blockade in mismatch repair-deficient tumors. With 2 bases clipped from V and 12 bases from J, the junction kept 6 bases outside the gene matches. Looked up from germline, CDR1 is LGHNA and CDR2 is YNFKEQ. CDR3 length: 13 residues. Here immunoSEQ multiplex PCR was the method, and the copy in TCRdb shows in-frame clones only, minus some. The table has 100,000 to 150,000 clones, almost 90% seen once. The input for sequencing was peripheral blood, taken almost 74 weeks after starting pembrolizumab. This chain joins TRBV4-2 and TRBJ2-1; 8 nucleotides align to TRBD1. This clonotype was sampled from an adult with mismatch repair-deficient cancer. CDR3 residues: CASSQPGTGLQFF. In nucleotides, the CDR3 is TGTGCCAGCAGCCAACCCGGGACAGGACTGCAGTTCTTC.